This T cell receptor (beta chain) was captured in a study of blood T cells in healthy people across ages. The germline V gene encodes CDR1 LGHNA and CDR2 YSLEER. CDR3 length equals 14 residues. Then a second PCR, running about 6 to 12 cycles, was carried out with a sample-barcoded 5' primer and a J-beta primer mix. Each cDNA was tagged by a template-switch adaptor containing 12 random nucleotides. TCRdb re-analysed the 5' RACE reads in MiXCR, keeping a single row per CDR3 protein. This table holds some 370,000 distinct CDR3 sequences, approximately 52% found once. In this sample, this clonotype turned up a few times.

V usage is TRBV4-3 and J usage is TRBJ2-5; 7 bases are a match to TRBD1. TRBJ2-4 matches the DNA end more closely, so the J call is doubtful. This receptor was taken from a man in his 60s in good health. Source material: blood. The CDR3 region has the DNA TGCGCCAGCAGCCAAGTACAGGGGTCGAACATTCAGTACTTC. Translating it yields CASSQVQGSNIQYF.